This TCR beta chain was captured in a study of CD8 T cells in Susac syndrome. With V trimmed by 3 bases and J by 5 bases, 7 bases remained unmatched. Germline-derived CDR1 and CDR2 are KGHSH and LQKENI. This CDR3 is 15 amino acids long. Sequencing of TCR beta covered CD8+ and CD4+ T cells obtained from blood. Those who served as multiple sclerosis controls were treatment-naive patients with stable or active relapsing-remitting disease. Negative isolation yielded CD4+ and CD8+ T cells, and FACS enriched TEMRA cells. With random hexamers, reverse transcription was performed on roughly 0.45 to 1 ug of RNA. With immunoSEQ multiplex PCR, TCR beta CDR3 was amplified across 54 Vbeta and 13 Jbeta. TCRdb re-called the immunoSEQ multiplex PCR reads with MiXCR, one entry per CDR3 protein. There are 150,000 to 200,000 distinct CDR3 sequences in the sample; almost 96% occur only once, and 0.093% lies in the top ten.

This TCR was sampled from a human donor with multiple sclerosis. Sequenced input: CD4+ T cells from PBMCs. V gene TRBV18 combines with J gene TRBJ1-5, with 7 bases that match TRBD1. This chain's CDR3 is CASSPPGTVYQPQHF. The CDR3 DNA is TGTGCCAGCTCACCCCCCGGGACAGTGTATCAGCCCCAGCATTTT.